Shown below are 27 T cell receptor beta chains from a single sample sequenced in a study of CD8 T cells in ankylosing spondylitis. Study findings and constraints: It appeared that ankylosing spondylitis blood was characterized by a TCR beta motif of under ten highly homologous variants.

A single record per CDR3 protein comes from TCRdb applying MiXCR to the 5' RACE reads. The repertoire holds fewer than 500,000 distinct CDR3 sequences, more than 20% seen once, with approximately 15% in the top ten. Their recognized antigens are unknown. Sequenced: blood, either unsorted or a sorted T cell fraction (not recorded which). The receptor source for this set is a male donor with ankylosing spondylitis.

The sample holds a few counts of this clonotype. The chain employs TRBV20-1 and TRBJ2-7, with 7 bases fitting TRBD2. V was clipped by 6 bases and J by 1 base; unmatched bases: 6. Per germline, CDR1 DFQATT and CDR2 SNEGSKA (reference sequence). The CDR3 runs 13 residues. In nucleotides, the CDR3 is TGCAGTGCCTTTGATAGCGGGTCCTACGAGCAGTACTTC. It yields the protein CSAFDSGSYEQYF.

This clonotype turned up a few times. This chain joins TRBV15 and TRBJ1-4; D not resolved. Trimming cost V 0 bases and J 5 bases, with 10 bases left between them. The germline gives CDR1 LNHNV, CDR2 YYDKDF (reference sequence). The length of the CDR3 is 15 residues. The CDR3 sequence is CATSRDQGQNEKLFF. The CDR3 DNA reads TGTGCCACCAGCAGAGATCAAGGGCAGAATGAAAAACTGTTTTTT.

This clonotype was seen only a few times. The genes are TRBV29-1 and TRBJ1-3, with D perhaps TRBD1 (6 bases). The V gene's germline CDR1 is SQVTM and CDR2 ANQGSEA. The CDR3 consists of 13 residues. V shed 6 bases and J shed 5 bases, with 14 bases lying between them. CDR3 amino acids: CSVLYRERNTIYF. CDR3 nucleotides: TGCAGCGTACTCTACAGGGAGAGAAACACCATATATTTT.

The chain carries TRBV28 and TRBJ2-7, with a weak D call TRBD1 (6 bases). CDR1 is MDHEN, CDR2 SYDVKM, per germline. The CDR3 is 15 amino acids. V shed 6 bases and J shed 6 bases, with 21 bases lying between them. CDR3: CASSPPGTRYLEQYF. Written as DNA, the CDR3 is TGTGCCAGCAGCCCCCCCGGGACACGTTATCTCGAGCAGTACTTC.

This chain links TRBV7-9 with TRBJ2-1; TRBD2 might be the D (5 bases). With 2 bases removed from V and 2 bases from J, the gap between germline ends came to 10 bases. Germline CDR1 reads SEHNR; CDR2 reads FQNEAQ (reference sequence). This CDR3 contains 15 residues. For the CDR3, the DNA is TGTGCCAGCAGCTTAAGCGGTGGCACCTACAATGAGCAGTTCTTC. Encoded protein: CASSLSGGTYNEQFF. Looking up the rest from reference TRBV7-9 and TRBJ2-1 gives the full variable domain: DTGVSQNPRHKITKRGQNVTFRCDPISEHNRLYWYRQTLGQGPEFLTYFQNEAQLEKSRLLSDRFSAERPKGSFSTLEIQRTEQGDSAMYLCASSLSGGTYNEQFFGPGTRLTVL.

V gene TRBV25-1 combines with J gene TRBJ1-2; 7 bases agree with TRBD1. Trimming took 2 bases from V and 1 from J; bases not matched to a gene: 10. This CDR3 is built from 17 residues. In germline, CDR1 is MGHDK, CDR2 SYGVNS. The CDR3 sequence: CASSELLRQGYNYGYTF. The CDR3 nucleotides read TGTGCCAGCAGTGAACTCCTTAGACAGGGTTATAACTATGGCTACACCTTC.

The chain has TRBV27 and TRBJ2-6; D gene uncertain. Trimming stripped 2 bases from V and 1 base from J, with 21 bases between. The CDR3 covers 20 residues. Per the germline V gene, CDR1 is MNHEY and CDR2 is SMNVEV (reference sequence). The CDR3 loop reads CASSLGWPGVSPSGANVLTF. The CDR3 nucleotides are TGTGCCAGCAGTTTAGGATGGCCTGGGGTCAGCCCTTCTGGGGCCAACGTCCTGACTTTC.

J is TRBJ1-5 and V is TRBV6-2 or TRBV6-3; D is possibly TRBD1 (5 bases). Germline V lookup: CDR1 MNHEY, CDR2 SVGEGT. The CDR3 is 14 amino acids. V was clipped by 5 bases and J by 6 bases, with 14 bases between them. The CDR3 here is CASSRYGTSQPQHF. CDR3 nucleotide sequence: TGTGCCAGCAGTCGATACGGGACTAGTCAGCCCCAGCATTTT.

This clonotype was observed many times. This chain connects TRBV7-9 to TRBJ2-2, with D tentatively TRBD2 (6 bases). The CDR3 is made up of 17 amino acids. Trimming shortened V by 1 base and J by 5 bases, and 17 bases separated the two germline ends. The germline gives CDR1 SEHNR, CDR2 FQNEAQ (reference sequence). The CDR3 loop reads CASSLDREIGLTGELFF. The CDR3 region has the DNA TGTGCCAGCAGCTTAGACCGGGAGATAGGATTGACCGGGGAGCTGTTTTTT. Complete variable domain (other parts from reference TRBV7-9 and TRBJ2-2): DTGVSQNPRHKITKRGQNVTFRCDPISEHNRLYWYRQTLGQGPEFLTYFQNEAQLEKSRLLSDRFSAERPKGSFSTLEIQRTEQGDSAMYLCASSLDREIGLTGELFFGEGSRLTVL.

The chain has TRBV7-9 and TRBJ2-7; 12 nucleotides agree with TRBD2. Germline values: CDR1 SEHNR, CDR2 FQNEAQ (reference sequence). J gave up 2 bases and V 5 bases, and 4 bases lay outside the gene matches. The CDR3 runs 15 residues. This chain's CDR3 is CASSPLAGGTYEQYF. DNA for the CDR3: TGTGCCAGCAGCCCCCTAGCGGGAGGGACCTACGAGCAGTACTTC.

V usage is TRBV10-3 and J usage is TRBJ2-7; 12 bases match TRBD1. The J segment lost 4 bases and the V segment lost 3 bases, leaving 4 bases of the junction unmatched. CDR3 length: 15 residues. CDR1 ENHRY and CDR2 SYGVKD come from the germline V gene. CDR3 nucleotide sequence: TGTGCCATCAGTGATCCGGGACAGGGGGCATACGAGCAGTACTTC. This sequence encodes CAISDPGQGAYEQYF.

The chain joins TRBV6-5 to TRBJ2-1; D is ambiguous. CDR1 is MNHEY, CDR2 SVGAGI, per germline. V lost 0 bases and J 4 bases, leaving 16 bases between the germline ends. The CDR3 is 17 residues long. For the CDR3, the DNA is TGTGCCAGCAGTTACTCGAAATATGTGGCGGATTACAATGAGCAGTTCTTC. It translates to CASSYSKYVADYNEQFF.

The chain links TRBV20-1 to TRBJ2-5, with 7 bases that match TRBD1. This CDR3 region has 15 residues. Germline CDR1 is DFQATT and CDR2 is SNEGSKA (reference sequence). The junction had 12 bases not matched to a gene; V was cut back by 3 bases and J by 5 bases. CDR3: CSASIYQGVAETQYF. CDR3 DNA: TGCAGTGCTAGCATTTATCAGGGGGTAGCTGAGACCCAGTACTTC.

V is TRBV10-3 and J is TRBJ2-1; D assignment may be TRBD1 or TRBD2 (6 bases each). There are 17 residues in the CDR3. Germline lookup yields CDR1 ENHRY and CDR2 SYGVKD. V was trimmed by 0 bases and J by 5 bases, leaving 17 bases between them. CDR3 in DNA: TGTGCCATCAGTGAGTCGAGAGCTAGTAGGGGGGACAATGAGCAGTTCTTC. Translating gives CAISESRASRGDNEQFF.

This clonotype was counted between two and nine times. This rearrangement joins TRBV12-3 or TRBV12-4 to TRBJ2-2; 7 bases fit TRBD1. The CDR3 has 15 residues. V shed 3 bases, J shed 5 bases, and the junction held 6 bases outside the gene matches. This chain's CDR3 is CASSFDRDGTGELFF. CDR3 in DNA: TGTGCCAGCAGTTTCGACAGGGACGGAACCGGGGAGCTGTTTTTT.

This chain connects TRBV20-1 to TRBJ2-5; TRBD2 agrees at 7 bases. The CDR3 has 12 amino acids. The V gene's germline CDR1 is DFQATT and CDR2 SNEGSKA (reference sequence). Trimming cost V 6 bases and J 5 bases; bases outside gene matches: 6. The CDR3 sequence: CSAGGSSETQYF. CDR3 DNA: TGCAGTGCCGGCGGGAGTTCGGAGACCCAGTACTTC.

The chain joins TRBV11-2 to TRBJ2-1, with TRBD2 identical over 9 bases. Trimming at V came to 5 bases and at J to 6 bases, leaving 11 bases not matched to a gene. CDR3 size: 16 residues. Per germline, CDR1 SGHAT and CDR2 FQNNGV. Written as DNA, the CDR3 is TGTGCCAGCAGCGACCTCAGCGGGAGGAACGGCAATGAGCAGTTCTTC. It codes for CASSDLSGRNGNEQFF.

The V call is TRBV7-2, the J call TRBJ2-1; D might be TRBD1 (5 bases). V lost 1 base and J lost 2, with 9 bases in between. Germline V gene lookup returns CDR1 SGHTA and CDR2 FQGNSA. CDR3 length equals 15 residues. The CDR3 reads CASSLELQAYNEQFF. The CDR3 region has the DNA TGTGCCAGCAGCTTAGAGTTACAGGCCTACAATGAGCAGTTCTTC.

V usage is TRBV6-2 or TRBV6-3 and J usage is TRBJ1-1, with 8 bases matching TRBD1. The junction had 13 bases not matched to a gene; V was cut back by 0 bases and J by 1 base. CDR1 is MNHEY, CDR2 SVGEGT, per germline. The CDR3 is 19 amino acids. CDR3 sequence reads: CASSYSGQGLGYGNTEAFF. Written as DNA, the CDR3 is TGTGCCAGCAGTTACTCCGGACAGGGTTTGGGGTACGGGAACACTGAAGCTTTCTTT.

This clonotype was seen more than once but under ten times. The rearrangement joins TRBV7-6 to TRBJ2-1, with unresolved D. This CDR3 has 11 amino acids. The germline V gene encodes CDR1 SGHVS and CDR2 FNYEAQ. Trimming pared 3 bases from V and 5 bases from J, leaving 2 bases between. This CDR3 reads CASSFNNEQFF. The CDR3, as DNA: TGTGCCAGCAGCTTCAACAATGAGCAGTTCTTC.

The J gene is TRBJ2-1, the V gene TRBV6-4; 9 bases match TRBD2. J gave up 7 bases and V 3 bases, and 7 bases lay outside the gene matches. The CDR3 length is 15 residues. Germline loops: CDR1 MRHNA, CDR2 SNTAGT. The CDR3 loop reads CASSEAGGISNEQFF. The CDR3 DNA reads as TGTGCCAGCAGTGAGGCGGGAGGGATAAGTAATGAGCAGTTCTTC.

Only a few counts were recorded for this clonotype. V and J are TRBV7-2 and TRBJ1-2; 9 nucleotides line up with TRBD1. Germline V gene data show CDR1 as SGHTA and CDR2 as FQGNSA. With V trimmed by 5 bases and J by 6 bases, 13 bases remained unmatched. This CDR3 has 16 residues. CDR3 sequence reads: CASSKHWGQGEHGYTF. The DNA of the CDR3 is TGTGCCAGCAGCAAACATTGGGGACAGGGAGAACATGGCTACACCTTC. The full variable domain, with the rest looked up from reference TRBV7-2 and TRBJ1-2, is GAGVSQSPSNKVTEKGKDVELRCDPISGHTALYWYRQSLGQGLEFLIYFQGNSAPDKSGLPSDRFSAERTGGSVSTLTIQRTQQEDSAVYLCASSKHWGQGEHGYTFGSGTRLTVV.

The chain carries TRBV7-9 and TRBJ2-7; 7 nucleotides align to TRBD2. Germline loops: CDR1 SEHNR, CDR2 FQNEAQ (reference sequence). Trimming at V came to 0 bases and at J to 3 bases, leaving 5 bases not matched to a gene. The CDR3 runs to 15 residues. CDR3 in DNA: TGTGCCAGCAGCTTAGCGAGGGGAGGGGTCTACGAGCAGTACTTC. It yields the protein CASSLARGGVYEQYF.

In this sample, this clonotype turned up a few times. The chain has TRBV19 and TRBJ1-2; no firm D call. V lost 6 bases and J 3 bases, leaving 11 bases between the germline ends. Germline CDR1 and CDR2: LNHDA and SQIVND (reference sequence). The CDR3 sequence is 13 residues long. The chain's CDR3 is CASSGFEDYGYTF. CDR3 bases: TGTGCCAGTAGCGGGTTCGAGGACTATGGCTACACCTTC.

The rearrangement links TRBV12-3 or TRBV12-4 to TRBJ1-5, with D possibly being TRBD1 (5 bases). V lost 7 bases to trimming and J lost 6 bases, with 16 bases between them. This CDR3 is 14 amino acids long. In DNA, the CDR3 is TGTGCCAGCACCCTGGGGCTGGCAACTCAGCCCCAGCATTTT. This translates into CASTLGLATQPQHF.

This clonotype was seen more than once but under ten times. The rearrangement uses TRBV5-1 and TRBJ2-3, with 7 nucleotides matching TRBD2. This CDR3 has 15 residues. V was clipped by 4 bases and J by 4 bases; unmatched bases: 9. Looked up from germline, CDR1 is SGHRS and CDR2 is YFSETQ. The CDR3 coding sequence is TGCGCCAGCAGCACGCGACTAGCCCTCCCAGATACGCAGTATTTT. It encodes CASSTRLALPDTQYF.

This clonotype showed up just a few times. The CDR3, as DNA: TGTGCCAGCAGCGTAGCCTCGGGAGGGGGTCTTGAGCAGTACTTC. Protein product: CASSVASGGGLEQYF. V is TRBV9 and J is TRBJ2-7, with 8 nucleotides matching TRBD2. The CDR3 contains 15 residues. Per the germline V gene, CDR1 is SGDLS and CDR2 is YYNGEE. V dropped 0 bases and J dropped 7; count of bases not matched to a gene: 9.